These T cell receptor beta chains were read from a single sample in a study of CD8 T cells in Susac syndrome. TCRdb re-called the immunoSEQ multiplex PCR reads with MiXCR, one entry per CDR3 protein. The top ten hold about 0.15% of the sample, which has hundreds of thousands of distinct CDR3 sequences, roughly nine tenths seen once. Sample: CD8+ T cells from PBMCs. The receptors stem from a human donor with multiple sclerosis. Each CDR3 is given with its conserved first and last residue. The order of the fields is clone size, V gene, J gene, D gene, CDR3 DNA, CDR3 protein. The D gene is left open where the match is weak. Expanded clones get a size class; other rows say once, few or many, or leave the size out.

.,TRBV9,TRBJ1-4,TRBD1,TGTGCCAGCAGCATCGGGACAGGGGAAAATGAAAAACTGTTTTTT,CASSIGTGENEKLFF
.,TRBV6-2/TRBV6-3,TRBJ2-2,.,TGTGCCAGCAGTACCCCAACCAGGGGGGGCACCGGGGAGCTGTTTTTT,CASSTPTRGGTGELFF
.,TRBV5-8,TRBJ1-2,TRBD1,TGTGCCAGCAGCCTGCCGGGACAGGGGGTAGTGAACTATGGCTACACCTTC,CASSLPGQGVVNYGYTF
.,TRBV5-1,TRBJ1-2,TRBD1,TGCGCCAGCCGACAGGGGGCAAACCCCTATGGCTACACCTTC,CASRQGANPYGYTF
.,TRBV19,TRBJ1-5,.,TGTGCCAGTAGTATAAGGGGTGGTCAGCCCCAGCATTTT,CASSIRGGQPQHF
.,TRBV4-1,TRBJ1-3,.,TGCGCCAGCAGCGACCCAAGGAGCTCTGGAAACACCATATATTTT,CASSDPRSSGNTIYF
.,TRBV30,TRBJ1-2,.,TGTGCCTGGAGTAAGCAGGACCTGTTTAACTATGGCTACACCTTC,CAWSKQDLFNYGYTF
.,TRBV29-1,TRBJ1-1,.,TGCAGCGTTGAAGGGGGAAGGCTAAACACTGAAGCTTTCTTT,CSVEGGRLNTEAFF
.,TRBV11-2,TRBJ2-1,TRBD2,TGTGCCAGCAGCTTAGATGTCCCTAGCGGTTCCTCCTACAATGAGCAGTTCTTC,CASSLDVPSGSSYNEQFF
.,TRBV13,TRBJ2-7,TRBD1,TGTGCCAGCAGCCTTAGGGCAGGGGGCATCGACGAGCAGTACTTC,CASSLRAGGIDEQYF
once,TRBV11-2,TRBJ2-1,.,TGTGCCAGCAGCTTATCCAGCTACACCTACAATGAGCAGTTCTTC,CASSLSSYTYNEQFF
.,TRBV6-5,TRBJ2-5,TRBD2,TGTGCCAGCAGTTACTTAGCGGGAGAGCTTGAGACCCAGTACTTC,CASSYLAGELETQYF